Following are 12 T cell receptor beta chains from one sample sequenced in a study of T-cell memory formation after mild COVID-19. TCRdb re-analysed the 5' RACE reads in MiXCR, keeping a single row per CDR3 protein. The repertoire holds a few hundred thousand distinct CDR3 sequences, about 20% seen once, with around 20% in the top ten. Input material: PBMCs or a T cell subset sorted from them (not recorded which). These receptors were taken from a man aged 18 to 29 who had mild COVID-19 (a few samples of this study predate the infection). Cell type and time point are not known.

This clonotype came up a few times. V gene TRBV20-1 combines with J gene TRBJ2-1, with 11 positions matching TRBD2. The germline V gene has CDR1 DFQATT and CDR2 SNEGSKA (reference sequence). The CDR3 contains 16 residues. With V trimmed by 3 bases and J by 3 bases, 7 bases remained unmatched. The CDR3: CSASPGTSGGYNEQFF. In DNA form, the CDR3 reads TGCAGTGCTAGTCCCGGGACTAGCGGAGGCTACAATGAGCAGTTCTTC.

This clonotype was seen more than once but under ten times. The chain recombines TRBV11-2 with TRBJ2-7; 9 bases are a match to TRBD1. After removal of 4 bases from V and 2 bases from J, the junction contained 3 bases not matched to a gene. The CDR3 has 14 residues. Per germline, CDR1 SGHAT and CDR2 FQNNGV. CDR3 DNA: TGTGCCAGCAGCTCTCGACAGGGGGCCTACGAGCAGTACTTC. Protein sequence: CASSSRQGAYEQYF.

The chain has TRBV5-1 and TRBJ2-2, with 7 bases that match TRBD1. Germline V gives CDR1 SGHRS, CDR2 YFSETQ. The J segment lost 9 bases and the V segment lost 0 bases, leaving 2 bases of the junction unmatched. This CDR3 region has 13 residues. Here the CDR3 reads CASSLGQGWELFF. As DNA, the CDR3 is TGCGCCAGCAGCTTGGGACAGGGCTGGGAGCTGTTTTTT. The full variable domain, in which reference TRBV5-1 and TRBJ2-2 provide the parts outside the CDR3, is KAGVTQTPRYLIKTRGQQVTLSCSPISGHRSVSWYQQTPGQGLQFLFEYFSETQRNKGNFPGRFSGRQFSNSRSEMNVSTLELGDSALYLCASSLGQGWELFFGEGSRLTVL.

The chain has TRBV6-6 and TRBJ1-2; D is unclear. This CDR3 has 11 residues. CDR1 and CDR2 (germline): MNHNY, SVGAGI (reference sequence). The V end lost 6 bases, the J end lost 2 bases, and 4 bases lay between the germline ends. CDR3 sequence: CASRRNYGYTF. The CDR3 nucleotides read TGTGCCAGCAGGCGGAACTATGGCTACACCTTC.

This clonotype was picked up a small number of times. One end of the junction is discordant with germline, which a read error may explain. J is TRBJ2-1 and V is TRBV29-1; possibly TRBD2 for D (5 bases). Germline lookup yields CDR1 SQVTM and CDR2 ANQGSEA. CDR3 size: 10 residues. The CDR3 protein is CSVEQEERFF. The CDR3 bases are TGCAGCGTTGAACAGGAGGAGCGGTTCTTC.

This clonotype was seen a few times. The chain combines TRBV20-1 with TRBJ2-1, with 7 bases identical to TRBD2. Looked up from germline, CDR1 is DFQATT and CDR2 is SNEGSKA (reference sequence). The V and J ends lost 4 bases and 1 base, in that order; junction bases with no gene match: 4. The CDR3 has 14 amino acids. The CDR3 coding sequence is TGCAGTGCTATCCCGGGGGGATCCTACAATGAGCAGTTCTTC. Translating it yields CSAIPGGSYNEQFF.

This clonotype was detected a few times. The DNA of the CDR3 is TGCGCCAGCAGCAACCCAGGGAATGCGTACGAGCAGTACTTC. Residues: CASSNPGNAYEQYF. V usage is TRBV5-1 and J usage is TRBJ2-7; D is perhaps TRBD1 (5 bases). This CDR3 contains 14 residues. The V end was cut by 4 bases, the J end by 4 bases, with 15 bases between. The germline CDR1 and CDR2 sequences are SGHRS and YFSETQ.

The J gene is TRBJ2-3, the V gene TRBV28, with a weak D call TRBD2 (6 bases). CDR1 is MDHEN, CDR2 SYDVKM, per germline. The V end lost 5 bases, the J end lost 5 bases, and 23 bases lay between the germline ends. CDR3 length: 17 residues. The CDR3 loop is CASSPPPGESGLDTQYF. The CDR3, as DNA: TGTGCCAGCAGTCCCCCCCCGGGGGAGTCAGGTTTAGATACGCAGTATTTT.

This clonotype was recorded at least ten times. J is TRBJ1-5 and V is TRBV4-2; D gene uncertain. This CDR3 has 15 amino acids. Germline V gene lookup returns CDR1 LGHNA and CDR2 YNFKEQ. V lost 0 bases and J 2 bases, leaving 8 bases between the germline ends. CDR3 sequence: CASSQDWRGNQPQHF. DNA for the CDR3: TGTGCCAGCAGCCAAGATTGGAGGGGCAATCAGCCCCAGCATTTT.

The chain combines TRBV6-1 with TRBJ2-5; D unclear. This CDR3 spans 11 amino acids. V lost 2 bases to trimming and J lost 7 bases, with 5 bases between them. The germline V gene encodes CDR1 MNHNS and CDR2 SASEGT. The CDR3 sequence is CASSEFLTQYF. Here the CDR3 DNA reads TGTGCCAGCAGTGAATTTTTGACCCAGTACTTC.

This clonotype was found a few times. CDR3 coding DNA: TGTGCCAGCAGCGTAGCGGGACAGGGGGCGACCTACGAGCAGTACTTC. Translated, it gives CASSVAGQGATYEQYF. The chain employs TRBV9 and TRBJ2-7; 12 nucleotides agree with TRBD1. The CDR3 has 16 residues. V lost 0 bases to trimming and J lost 2 bases; unmatched junction nucleotides: 3. Germline assignment: CDR1 SGDLS and CDR2 YYNGEE.

The chain carries TRBV5-1 and TRBJ2-5; TRBD2 matches 8 bases. CDR1 SGHRS and CDR2 YFSETQ come from the germline V gene. The CDR3 has 13 residues. Trimming took 4 bases from V and 4 from J; bases not matched to a gene: 3. This CDR3 is CASSTGGGETQYF. The CDR3 coding sequence is TGCGCCAGCAGCACCGGGGGGGGAGAGACCCAGTACTTC.